The present TCR beta chain was sequenced within a study of T cell responses to AZD1222 COVID-19 vaccine. The study's findings and limits: It should be noted that donors were predominantly white British and more often female, and clonal diversity was possibly underestimated.

Comments on this clone: No antigen is known for it.

Assay used: immunoSEQ multiplex PCR; TCRdb lists only in-frame clones, some missing. The table records some 71,000 clones, about 88% of them present only once. In germline, CDR1 is KGHSH, CDR2 LQKENI. CDR3 length: 17 amino acids. Trimming at V came to 3 bases and at J to 0 bases, leaving 7 bases not matched to a gene. The specimen was peripheral blood, collected 28 days after the second AZD1222 dose. The rearrangement links TRBV18 to TRBJ2-3; 9 nucleotides line up with TRBD2. The TCR originated in an adult who received the AZD1222 COVID-19 vaccine. CDR3 nucleotide sequence: TGTGCCAGCTCACCGCAGACTAGCGGAAGAAGCACAGATACGCAGTATTTT. As protein: CASSPQTSGRSTDTQYF.